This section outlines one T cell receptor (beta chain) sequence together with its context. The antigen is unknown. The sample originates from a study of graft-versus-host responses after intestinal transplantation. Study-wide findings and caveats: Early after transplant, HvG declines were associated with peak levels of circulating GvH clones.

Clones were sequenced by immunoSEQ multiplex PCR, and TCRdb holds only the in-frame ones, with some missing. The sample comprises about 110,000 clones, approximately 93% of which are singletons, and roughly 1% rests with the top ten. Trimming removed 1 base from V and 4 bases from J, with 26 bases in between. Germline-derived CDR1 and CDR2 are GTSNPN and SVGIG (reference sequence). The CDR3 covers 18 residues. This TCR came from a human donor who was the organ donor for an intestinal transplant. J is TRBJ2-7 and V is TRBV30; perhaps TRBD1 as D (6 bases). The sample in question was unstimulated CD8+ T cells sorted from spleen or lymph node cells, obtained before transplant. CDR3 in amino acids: CAWSGTTLQGWIGYEQYF. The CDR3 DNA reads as TGTGCCTGGAGTGGCACAACCCTCCAGGGGTGGATAGGATACGAGCAGTACTTC.